The 5 T cell receptor beta chains presented below share a single source sample, sequenced in a study of T cells in Graves' hyperthyroidism and ophthalmopathy. TCR beta CDR3 sequences were amplified from RNA transcripts. TCR CDR3 underwent first-round RT-PCR with the HTBI primer set. TCRdb fed the multiplex PCR reads into MiXCR, producing one record per CDR3 protein. This table holds approximately 600,000 distinct CDR3 sequences, about a sixth found once. The source material was blood. Every receptor here comes from a woman aged 30 to 39 with Graves' hyperthyroidism.

This clonotype came up a few times. The chain employs TRBV6-1 and TRBJ2-1; 8 positions agree with TRBD2. With V trimmed by 10 bases and J by 4 bases, 6 bases remained unmatched. The CDR3 extends over 13 amino acids. Germline CDR1 and CDR2: MNHNS and SASEGT. CDR3 protein: CATRASGYNEQFF. Here the CDR3 DNA reads TGTGCCACTAGGGCTAGCGGGTACAATGAGCAGTTCTTC.

This clonotype was seen ten or more times. DNA for the CDR3: TGTGCCAGCAGTAGGTTCGGGGTCACAGATACGCAGTATTTT. It yields the protein CASSRFGVTDTQYF. The J gene is TRBJ2-3, the V gene TRBV28, with D possibly matching TRBD2 (5 bases). CDR3 length: 14 amino acids. Germline CDR1 and CDR2: MDHEN and SYDVKM. Trimming left V 5 bases short and J 2 bases short, with 11 bases between.

On this clonotype: The missing conserved phenylalanine or tryptophan at the end of this CDR3 makes a read error likely. The genes are TRBV12-3 or TRBV12-4 and TRBJ1-5; TRBD1 matches at 11 bases. CDR3 length equals 17 residues. V trimming: 5 bases; J trimming: 3 bases; junction bases outside the gene matches: 9. The CDR3 loop reads CASSRRTGGYYNQPQHL. In DNA form, the CDR3 reads TGTGCCAGCAGTCGCCGGACAGGGGGCTACTACAATCAGCCCCAGCATCTT.

This clonotype was picked up many times. The rearrangement links TRBV27 to TRBJ2-4; no firm D call. The V end lost 5 bases, the J end lost 0 bases, and 11 bases lay between the germline ends. From germline, CDR1 is MNHEY and CDR2 SMNVEV (reference sequence). The CDR3 sequence is 15 residues long. The CDR3 protein is CASSPDPLAKNIQYF. CDR3 coding DNA: TGTGCCAGCAGTCCAGACCCACTAGCCAAAAACATTCAGTACTTC.

V gene TRBV19 combines with J gene TRBJ2-5; 8 bases agree with TRBD2. Germline V gives CDR1 LNHDA, CDR2 SQIVND (reference sequence). Germline trimming cut 6 bases from V and 2 bases from J; bases unmatched to any gene: 2. The CDR3 has 13 amino acids. CDR3 loop: CASRTSEQETQYF. The CDR3 coding sequence is TGTGCCAGTAGGACTAGCGAACAAGAGACCCAGTACTTC.